Listed here are 4 T cell receptor beta chains from one sample, sequenced in a study of T cells after posttransplantation cyclophosphamide. A marrow graft followed busulfan-fludarabine conditioning, with cyclophosphamide on days +3 and +4. Data came from immunoSEQ multiplex PCR; TCRdb stores just in-frame clones and leaves some out. The sample was found to contain some 13,000 clones, and every one recurs. Sequenced here: PBMCs, sampled after allogeneic stem cell transplant with posttransplant cyclophosphamide. These receptors all come from a female patient in her thirties or forties who received an allogeneic stem cell transplant from a related donor, was CMV-positive, and had acute GVHD only. Some of these T cells may belong to the graft donor.

V and J are TRBV11-2 and TRBJ2-7; 10 bases match TRBD1. Germline CDR1 SGHAT, CDR2 FQNNGV. The CDR3 consists of 16 residues. The ends lost 1 base at V and 1 base at J; junction bases unmatched: 4. The DNA of the CDR3 is TGTGCCAGCAGCTTAGTGGGGACAGGGGCGTCCTACGAGCAGTACTTC. It translates to CASSLVGTGASYEQYF.

This clone was seen many times. The chain links TRBV2 to TRBJ2-7; maybe TRBD1 (8 bases). Trimming stripped 3 bases from V and 7 bases from J, with 16 bases between. Germline values: CDR1 SNHLY, CDR2 FYNNEI. This CDR3 comprises 14 residues. In nucleotides, the CDR3 is TGTGCCAGCAGTGAGGCCAACAGGGGGGGAGAGCAGTACGTC. Translating it yields CASSEANRGGEQYV.

This clone was observed many times. The rearrangement uses TRBV29-1 and TRBJ1-2; no clear D. The V gene lost 4 bases and the J gene lost 2 bases, with 14 bases spanning the gap. This CDR3 contains 14 residues. Germline CDR1 is SQVTM and CDR2 is ANQGSEA. CDR3 sequence reads: CSVGGDTGNYGYTF. In DNA form, the CDR3 reads TGCAGCGTTGGCGGGGATACCGGGAACTATGGCTACACCTTC.

This clone was detected many times. The chain has TRBV12-5 and TRBJ2-1; 9 nucleotides line up with TRBD2. V lost 4 bases to trimming and J lost 8 bases; unmatched junction nucleotides: 12. Germline CDR1 and CDR2: LGHNT and FRNRAP. The CDR3 loop spans 16 amino acids. CDR3 DNA: TGTGCTAGTGGTTCCCTGGGGAGCGGGAGGAGGGATGAGCAGTTCTTC. It codes for CASGSLGSGRRDEQFF.